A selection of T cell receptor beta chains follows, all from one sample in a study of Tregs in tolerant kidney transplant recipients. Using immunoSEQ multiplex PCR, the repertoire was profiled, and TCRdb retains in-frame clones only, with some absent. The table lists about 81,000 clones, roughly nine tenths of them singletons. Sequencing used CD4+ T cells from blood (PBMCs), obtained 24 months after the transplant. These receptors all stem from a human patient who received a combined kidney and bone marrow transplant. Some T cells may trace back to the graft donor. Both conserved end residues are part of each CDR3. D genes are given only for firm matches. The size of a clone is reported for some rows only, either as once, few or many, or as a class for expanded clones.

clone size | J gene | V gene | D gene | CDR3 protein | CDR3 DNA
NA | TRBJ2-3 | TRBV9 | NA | CASSVTAKGRTDTQYF | TGTGCCAGCAGCGTGACAGCGAAGGGGAGGACAGATACGCAGTATTTT
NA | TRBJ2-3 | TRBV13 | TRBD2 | CASSRTSGKRDTQYF | TGTGCCAGCAGCAGGACTAGCGGCAAGAGGGATACGCAGTATTTT
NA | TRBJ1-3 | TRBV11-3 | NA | CASSLDTWASSGNTIYF | TGTGCCAGCAGCTTAGATACGTGGGCAAGCTCTGGAAACACCATATATTTT
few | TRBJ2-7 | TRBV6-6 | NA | CASSYSRGSYEQYF | TGTGCCAGCAGTTACTCGAGGGGGTCCTACGAGCAGTACTTC
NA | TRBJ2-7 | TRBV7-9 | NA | CASNPSGLNSYEQYF | TGTGCCAGCAATCCCTCTGGACTCAATTCCTACGAGCAGTACTTC
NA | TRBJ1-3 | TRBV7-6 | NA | CASAGHNQGNTIYF | TGTGCCAGCGCAGGTCACAATCAAGGAAACACCATATATTTT
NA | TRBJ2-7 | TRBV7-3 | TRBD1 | CASSLGQGVYEQYF | TGTGCCAGCAGCTTAGGTCAGGGGGTCTACGAGCAGTACTTC
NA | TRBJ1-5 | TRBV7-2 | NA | CASSLLSGINSNQPQHF | TGTGCCAGCAGCTTATTGTCGGGAATCAATAGCAATCAGCCCCAGCATTTT
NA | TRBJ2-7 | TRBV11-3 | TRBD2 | CASSLVLLAGGPGEQYF | TGTGCCAGCAGCTTAGTACTTCTAGCGGGAGGGCCGGGCGAGCAGTACTTC
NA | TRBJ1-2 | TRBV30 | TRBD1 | CAWTRDRGQGGYTF | TGTGCCTGGACCCGGGACAGGGGGCAGGGTGGCTACACCTTC
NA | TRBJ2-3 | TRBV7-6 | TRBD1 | CASSLAEAGGTDTQYF | TGTGCCAGCAGCTTAGCTGAGGCAGGGGGAACAGATACGCAGTATTTT
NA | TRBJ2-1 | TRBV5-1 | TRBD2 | CASSTPSGGALSYNEQFF | TGCGCCAGCAGCACCCCTAGCGGGGGGGCCCTCTCCTACAATGAGCAGTTCTTC
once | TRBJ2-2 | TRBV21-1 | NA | CASILPGTNTGELFF | TGTGCCAGCATCCTACCTGGGACAAACACCGGGGAGCTGTTTTTT
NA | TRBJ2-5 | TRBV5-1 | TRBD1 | CASSLAGTGEQETQYF | TGCGCCAGCAGCTTGGCGGGGACAGGGGAGCAAGAGACCCAGTACTTC
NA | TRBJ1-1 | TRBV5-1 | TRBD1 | CASSYSGTAEAFF | TGCGCCAGCAGCTACTCCGGGACAGCTGAAGCTTTCTTT
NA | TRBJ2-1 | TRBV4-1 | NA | CASSLPESEDISYNEQFF | TGCGCCAGCAGCCTCCCCGAATCCGAGGACATCTCCTACAATGAGCAGTTCTTC
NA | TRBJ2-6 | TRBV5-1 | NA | CASSPGVFGNSGANVLTF | TGCGCCAGCAGCCCGGGGGTATTTGGGAACTCTGGGGCCAACGTCCTGACTTTC
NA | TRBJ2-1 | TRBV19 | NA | CASSGFGGNEQFF | TGTGCCAGTAGTGGATTTGGGGGGAATGAGCAGTTCTTC
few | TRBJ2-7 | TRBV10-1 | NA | CASSEDNTYEQYF | TGCGCCAGCAGTGAGGACAATACCTACGAGCAGTACTTC
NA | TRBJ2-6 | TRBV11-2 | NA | CASSLRASGANVLTF | TGTGCCAGCAGCTTAAGAGCCTCTGGGGCCAACGTCCTGACTTTC
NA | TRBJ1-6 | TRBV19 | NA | CASSLTGFSYNSPLHF | TGTGCCAGTTCCCTCACAGGGTTCTCCTATAATTCACCCCTCCACTTT
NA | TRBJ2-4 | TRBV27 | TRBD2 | CASSPGLALAKNIQYF | TGTGCCAGCAGTCCGGGACTAGCTTTAGCCAAAAACATTCAGTACTTC
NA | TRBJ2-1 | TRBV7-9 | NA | CATETGTYNEQFF | TGTGCCACCGAGACAGGGACTTACAATGAGCAGTTCTTC
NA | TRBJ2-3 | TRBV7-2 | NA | CASSLSGQNTQYF | TGTGCCAGCAGCTTATCCGGACAGAATACGCAGTATTTT
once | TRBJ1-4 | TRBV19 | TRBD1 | CASSIFPPGTGDEKLFF | TGTGCCAGTAGTATTTTCCCTCCCGGGACAGGGGATGAAAAACTGTTTTTT
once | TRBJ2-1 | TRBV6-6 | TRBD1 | CASSYPGQGAYNEQFF | TGTGCCAGCAGTTACCCGGGACAGGGGGCCTACAATGAGCAGTTCTTC
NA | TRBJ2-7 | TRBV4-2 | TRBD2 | CASSQEPSGFSGGEQYF | TGTGCCAGCAGCCAAGAACCTAGCGGTTTTTCGGGCGGCGAGCAGTACTTC
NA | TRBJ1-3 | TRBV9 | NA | CASSRSDRLTRVDGDTIYF | TGTGCCAGCAGCCGGTCCGATCGTCTTACTAGGGTTGACGGGGACACCATATATTTT
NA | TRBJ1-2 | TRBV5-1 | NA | CASSLPGNVRGYTF | TGCGCCAGCAGCTTGCCAGGGAATGTACGTGGCTACACCTTC
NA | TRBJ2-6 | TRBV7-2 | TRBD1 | CASSLKAGGVTGANVLTF | TGTGCCAGCAGCTTAAAGGCAGGGGGCGTTACTGGGGCCAACGTCCTGACTTTC
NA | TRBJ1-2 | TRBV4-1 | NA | CASSQDAQGRYGYTF | TGCGCCAGCAGCCAAGATGCGCAGGGTCGATATGGCTACACCTTC
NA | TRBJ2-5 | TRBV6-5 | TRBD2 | CASSSLAGGPGETQYF | TGTGCCAGCAGTTCCTTAGCGGGGGGGCCCGGGGAGACCCAGTACTTC
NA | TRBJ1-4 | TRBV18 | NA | CASSGGQNEKLFF | TGTGCCAGCTCAGGTGGACAGAATGAAAAACTGTTTTTT
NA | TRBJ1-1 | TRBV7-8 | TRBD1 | CASSLTGMAEAFF | TGTGCCAGCAGCTTGACAGGGATGGCTGAAGCTTTCTTT
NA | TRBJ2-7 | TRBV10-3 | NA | CASRGDTPYEQYF | TGTGCCTCTAGAGGGGACACTCCCTACGAGCAGTACTTC
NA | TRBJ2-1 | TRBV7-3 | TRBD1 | CASSTASRGNEQFF | TGTGCCAGCAGCACCGCCAGCAGGGGGAATGAGCAGTTCTTC
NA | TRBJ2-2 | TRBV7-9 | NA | CASSFRRDGELFF | TGTGCCAGCAGCTTCAGGAGGGACGGGGAGCTGTTTTTT
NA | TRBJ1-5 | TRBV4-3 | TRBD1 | CASSLRQGAGQPQHF | TGCGCCAGCAGCCTTCGACAGGGGGCAGGTCAGCCCCAGCATTTT
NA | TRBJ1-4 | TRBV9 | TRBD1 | CASSLDPGQINEKLFF | TGTGCCAGCAGCCTGGATCCGGGACAGATAAATGAAAAACTGTTTTTT
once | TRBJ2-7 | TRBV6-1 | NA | CASSEFYYEQYF | TGTGCCAGCAGTGAATTCTACTACGAGCAGTACTTC
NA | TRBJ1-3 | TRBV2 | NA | CASSAGSSGNTIYF | TGTGCCAGCAGTGCGGGGTCCTCTGGAAACACCATATATTTT
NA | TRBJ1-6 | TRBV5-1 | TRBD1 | CASSTGTGKNSPLHF | TGCGCCAGCAGCACTGGGACAGGGAAAAATTCACCCCTCCACTTT
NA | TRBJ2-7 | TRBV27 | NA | CASSLRGTGEQYF | TGTGCCAGCAGTTTGCGGGGTACGGGGGAGCAGTACTTC
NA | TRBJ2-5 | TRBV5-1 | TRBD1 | CASSTGDRGPQETQYF | TGCGCCAGCAGTACCGGGGACAGGGGTCCGCAAGAGACCCAGTACTTC
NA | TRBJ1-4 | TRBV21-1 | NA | CASGGTNEKLFF | TGTGCCAGCGGCGGGACTAATGAAAAACTGTTTTTT
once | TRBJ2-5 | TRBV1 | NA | CTSSQARGHKTSRYWQETQYF | TGCACCAGCAGCCAAGCAAGGGGCCACAAGACTAGCCGATATTGGCAAGAGACCCAGTACTTC
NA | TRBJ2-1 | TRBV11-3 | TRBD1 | CASSLGHRGYDNEQFF | TGTGCCAGCAGCTTAGGACACAGGGGGTATGACAATGAGCAGTTCTTC
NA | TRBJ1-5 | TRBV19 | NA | CASSPGTPYQPQHF | TGTGCCAGTAGTCCCGGGACACCTTATCAGCCCCAGCATTTT
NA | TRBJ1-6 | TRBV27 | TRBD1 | CASSTQGGWTKALHF | TGTGCCAGCAGCACCCAAGGGGGCTGGACAAAGGCCCTCCACTTT
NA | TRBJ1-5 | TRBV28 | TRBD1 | CASTGQGYQPQHF | TGTGCCAGCACCGGACAGGGTTATCAGCCCCAGCATTTT
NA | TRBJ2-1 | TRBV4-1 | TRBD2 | CASSQDPLAGGREQFF | TGCGCCAGCAGCCAAGATCCGCTAGCGGGGGGGCGCGAGCAGTTCTTC
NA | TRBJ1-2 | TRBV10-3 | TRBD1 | CAISRDSANYGYTF | TGTGCCATCAGCCGGGACAGCGCTAACTATGGCTACACCTTC
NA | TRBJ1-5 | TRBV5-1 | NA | CASSLAGGVPNQPQHF | TGCGCCAGCAGCTTGGCCGGAGGGGTTCCCAATCAGCCCCAGCATTTT
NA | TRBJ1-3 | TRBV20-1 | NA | CSARTGNTIYF | TGCAGTGCAAGGACAGGAAACACCATATATTTT
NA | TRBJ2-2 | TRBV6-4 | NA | CASRPGLSTGELFF | TGTGCCAGCAGACCGGGACTGTCCACCGGGGAGCTGTTTTTT